The present TCR beta chain was sequenced within a study of shared clonotypes between healthy human individuals. Study-wide results and limits: A reduction in generation probabilities was seen for non-shared clonotypes relative to those shared by all four donors. Represented diversity, genetic and exposure-history alike, was limited by few donors.

In regard to this clone: Antigen specificity is unknown.

Splitting the CD4+ cells yielded a CD45RA+ naive subset and a CD45RA-negative memory subset. Here immunoSEQ multiplex PCR was the method, and the copy in TCRdb shows in-frame clones only, minus some. This sample has a few million clones, with 85% to 95% found just once. What was sequenced was naive CD4+ T cells from PBMCs. Subset defined: CD45RA+ positively selected. The TCR was taken from a man between 18 and 29 years old in good health. Some clones in this sample may be carry-over from other donors' samples.

CDR3 sequence: CASSPLPGGELSGNTIYF. CDR3 sequence (DNA): TGTGCCAGCTCACCCCTACCCGGGGGAGAACTCTCTGGAAACACCATATATTTT. The chain is built from TRBV18 and TRBJ1-3, with a possible D match to TRBD1 (5 bases). CDR3 length: 18 residues. The germline CDR1 and CDR2 sequences are KGHSH and LQKENI. V shed 3 bases and J shed 0 bases, with 18 bases lying between them.